This entry concerns a single T cell receptor (beta chain). The data stem from a study of T cell changes during pregnancy in multiple sclerosis. Germline V CDR1 and CDR2: MNHEY, SVGAGI. V was clipped by 5 bases and J by 8 bases, with 15 bases between them. The CDR3 is 14 residues long. Profiled with immunoSEQ multiplex PCR; TCRdb holds only in-frame clones, not every one. This sample carries 75,000 to 95,000 clones, 90% to 95% of them seen once, and the ten largest clones take roughly 0.14%. This receptor was obtained from a female donor with multiple sclerosis, enrolled in a pregnancy study. Sequencing used CD4+ T cells from peripheral blood mononuclear cells, obtained after pregnancy. The V and J genes are TRBV6-5 and TRBJ1-4, with D possibly TRBD1 on 6 matching bases. CDR3 sequence reads: CASSRGGREEKLFF. CDR3 sequence (DNA): TGTGCCAGCAGTAGAGGGGGAAGGGAGGAAAAACTGTTTTTT.